At least ten counts were recorded for the clone carrying this T cell receptor (beta chain). Its antigen is not identified. TCRdb redid the calling of the 5' RACE reads with MiXCR, one entry per CDR3 protein. The sample consists of 200,000 to 300,000 distinct CDR3 sequences, 10% of them appearing once. This record belongs to a study of CD8 T cells in ankylosing spondylitis. The study's findings and limits: Blood from ankylosing spondylitis patients appeared to carry a characteristic roughly 8-variant TCR beta motif. Those disease-linked clones were CD8+; they were also relatively rare in peripheral blood. Reports say disease-linked clones showed up significantly more in matched ankylosing spondylitis synovial fluid.

Trimming left V 4 bases short and J 8 bases short, with 11 bases between. CDR1 is ENHRY, CDR2 SYGVKD, per germline. The CDR3 covers 12 residues. Sequencing was performed on blood, either unsorted or a sorted T cell fraction (not recorded which). The chain couples TRBV10-3 to TRBJ1-2; tentatively, D is TRBD1 (5 bases). The origin of this receptor is a male donor with ankylosing spondylitis or in good health (not recorded which). As DNA, the CDR3 is TGTGCCATCAGTGCGCCCGGGGCGGGCTACACCTTC. Its protein is CAISAPGAGYTF.